The entry that follows covers one T cell receptor beta chain sequence. The sample belongs to a study of long-term antiretroviral therapy in people with HIV. Sequencing used immunoSEQ v3.0 at survey level. Assay used: immunoSEQ multiplex PCR; TCRdb lists only in-frame clones, some missing. This table holds 15,000 to 20,000 clones, around 81% found once. The V and J ends lost 2 bases and 2 bases, in that order; junction bases with no gene match: 6. The CDR3 runs 16 residues. Germline values: CDR1 SGHTA, CDR2 FQGNSA. The material sequenced was unsorted PBMCs, taken 0.3 years before starting antiretroviral therapy. The source is a man in his fifties or sixties with HIV. The V call is TRBV7-2, the J call TRBJ1-2; 9 nucleotides match TRBD1. The CDR3 bases are TGTGCCAGCAGCTTAAGAATCGGGACAGGGAACTATGGCTACACCTTC. Translating it yields CASSLRIGTGNYGYTF.